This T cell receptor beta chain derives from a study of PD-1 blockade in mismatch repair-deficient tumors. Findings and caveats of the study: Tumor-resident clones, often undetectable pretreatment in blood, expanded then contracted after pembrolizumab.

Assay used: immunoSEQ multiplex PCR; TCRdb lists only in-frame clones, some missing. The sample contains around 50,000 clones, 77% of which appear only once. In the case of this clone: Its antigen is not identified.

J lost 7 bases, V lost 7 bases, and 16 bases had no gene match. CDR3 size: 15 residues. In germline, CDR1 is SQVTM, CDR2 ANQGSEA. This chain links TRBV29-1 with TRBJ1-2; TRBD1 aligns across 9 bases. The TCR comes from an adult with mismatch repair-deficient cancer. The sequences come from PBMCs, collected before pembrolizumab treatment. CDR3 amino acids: CSGKQGADLGAGYTF. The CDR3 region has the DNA TGCAGCGGGAAACAGGGGGCGGATTTAGGTGCTGGCTACACCTTC. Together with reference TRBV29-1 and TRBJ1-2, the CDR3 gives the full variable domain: SAVISQKPSRDICQRGTSLTIQCQVDSQVTMMFWYRQQPGQSLTLIATANQGSEATYESGFVIDKFPISRPNLTFSTLTVSNMSPEDSSIYLCSGKQGADLGAGYTFGSGTRLTVV.